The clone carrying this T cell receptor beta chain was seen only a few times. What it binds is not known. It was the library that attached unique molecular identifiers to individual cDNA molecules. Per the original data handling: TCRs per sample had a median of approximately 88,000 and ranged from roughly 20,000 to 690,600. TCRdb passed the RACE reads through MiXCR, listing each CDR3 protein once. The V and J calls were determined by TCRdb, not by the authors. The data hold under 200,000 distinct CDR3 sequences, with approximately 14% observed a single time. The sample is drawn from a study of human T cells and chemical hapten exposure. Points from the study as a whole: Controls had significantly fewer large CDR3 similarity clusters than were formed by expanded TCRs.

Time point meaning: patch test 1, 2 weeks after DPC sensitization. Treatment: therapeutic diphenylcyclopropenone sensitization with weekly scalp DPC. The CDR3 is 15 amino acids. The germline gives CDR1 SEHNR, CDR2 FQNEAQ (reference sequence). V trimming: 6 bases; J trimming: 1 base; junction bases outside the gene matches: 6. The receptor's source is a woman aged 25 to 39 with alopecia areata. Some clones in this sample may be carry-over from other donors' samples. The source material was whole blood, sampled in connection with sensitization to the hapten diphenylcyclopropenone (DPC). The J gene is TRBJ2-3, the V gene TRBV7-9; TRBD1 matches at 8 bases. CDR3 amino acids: CASSWRTGRTDTQYF. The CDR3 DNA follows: TGTGCCAGCAGTTGGAGGACAGGGCGCACAGATACGCAGTATTTT.